Each of the 4 T cell receptor beta chains below was sequenced from the same sample in a study of T cells in Graves' hyperthyroidism and ophthalmopathy. RNA transcripts gave rise to amplified TCR beta CDR3 regions. Initially, a first-round RT-PCR of the TCR CDR3 employed the HTBI primer set. Using its own MiXCR run on the multiplex PCR reads, TCRdb lists one record per CDR3 protein. The sample lists 350,000 to 500,000 distinct CDR3 sequences, roughly an eighth occurring once. Material for sequencing was blood. The source is a woman aged 18-29 years with Graves' hyperthyroidism.

A few counts support this clonotype. The chain recombines TRBV10-2 with TRBJ2-7; D remains unclear. CDR1 is WSHSY, CDR2 SAAADI, per germline. The V gene lost 8 bases and the J gene lost 0 bases, with 17 bases spanning the gap. The CDR3 extends over 15 amino acids. The CDR3 nucleotides read TGCGCCAGCTCCACCCACCAGCGTTACTCCTACGAGCAGTACTTC. As protein: CASSTHQRYSYEQYF.

This clonotype was found many times. V is TRBV28 and J is TRBJ2-5; 7 bases fit TRBD2. J was trimmed by 4 bases and V by 5 bases; bases with no gene match: 13. Germline V CDR1 and CDR2: MDHEN, SYDVKM. This CDR3 has 16 amino acids. Here the CDR3 DNA reads TGTGCCAGCAGTGGAACGACTAGCATCGGCCGAGAGACCCAGTACTTC. Translated, it gives CASSGTTSIGRETQYF.

This clonotype occurred many times. This chain links TRBV5-1 with TRBJ1-4; tentatively, D is TRBD1 (6 bases). This CDR3 has 13 residues. CDR1 is SGHRS, CDR2 YFSETQ, per germline. Trimming pared 5 bases from V and 8 bases from J, leaving 13 bases between. The CDR3 DNA follows: TGCGCCAGCAGGTCGCAGGGGAACGAAAAACTGTTTTTT. This sequence encodes CASRSQGNEKLFF.

The chain links TRBV2 to TRBJ2-3, with 9 bases fitting TRBD1. Germline trimming cut 5 bases from V and 5 bases from J; bases unmatched to any gene: 5. From germline, CDR1 is SNHLY and CDR2 FYNNEI. The CDR3 extends over 14 amino acids. In nucleotides, the CDR3 is TGTGCCAGCAGTCAGACAGGGGGAAAAGATACGCAGTATTTT. This sequence encodes CASSQTGGKDTQYF.